A selection of T cell receptor beta chains follows, all from one sample in a study of OX40 agonist ivuxolimab in advanced cancers. Generated by immunoSEQ multiplex PCR, the TCRdb table keeps only in-frame clones and is missing some. The table records tens of thousands of clones, over 75% of them present only once. The source material was CD4+ or CD8+ T cells sorted from blood, sampled in a trial of the OX40 agonist ivuxolimab. These receptors were obtained from an adult with an advanced solid tumor such as melanoma, head and neck, liver or kidney cancer. CDR3s include the opening cysteine and the closing phenylalanine or tryptophan. D genes are given only for firm matches. The size field is filled for only some rows; it gives once, few, many or a size class.

TRBV5-5,few,13,TRBJ1-5,.,CASSFGTNQPQHF,TGTGCCAGCAGCTTCGGTACTAATCAGCCCCAGCATTTT
TRBV7-9,.,11,TRBJ1-1,.,CASSSQVEAFF,TGTGCCAGCAGCTCACAGGTTGAAGCTTTCTTT
TRBV7-8,.,17,TRBJ1-1,.,CASSLYSSGEAGTEAFF,TGTGCCAGCAGCCTCTATAGTTCGGGGGAGGCGGGCACTGAAGCTTTCTTT
TRBV5-1,.,14,TRBJ2-7,TRBD2,CASSDGGGRDEQYF,TGCGCCAGCAGCGACGGCGGGGGGCGAGACGAGCAGTACTTC
TRBV29-1,.,17,TRBJ2-6,TRBD2,CSVYGTSGTSGANVLTF,TGCAGCGTATACGGGACTAGCGGAACCTCTGGGGCCAACGTCCTGACTTTC
TRBV11-2,.,16,TRBJ2-2,.,CASSSASRLNTGELFF,TGTGCCAGCAGCTCCGCCTCTCGGCTTAACACCGGGGAGCTGTTTTTT
TRBV23-1,.,16,TRBJ1-1,TRBD1,CASSKERDRENTEAFF,TGCGCCAGCAGTAAGGAAAGGGACAGGGAGAACACTGAAGCTTTCTTT
TRBV6-1,.,10,TRBJ1-3,.,CASSEQGDYF,TGTGCCAGCAGTGAACAAGGTGATTATTTT
TRBV15,.,18,TRBJ2-1,TRBD2,CATSATLLAGGSYNEQFF,TGTGCCACCAGCGCAACCCTACTAGCGGGAGGCTCCTACAATGAGCAGTTCTTC
TRBV10-3,.,13,TRBJ1-2,TRBD1,CATGQGSNYGYTF,TGTGCCACCGGACAGGGTTCTAACTATGGCTACACCTTC
TRBV13,.,16,TRBJ1-3,.,CASSSADGISGNTIYF,TGTGCCAGCAGCTCAGCGGACGGCATCTCTGGAAACACCATATATTTT
TRBV7-3,.,12,TRBJ2-7,.,CASSSEEGLQYF,TGTGCCAGCAGCTCGGAAGAGGGGTTACAGTACTTC
TRBV11-1,.,14,TRBJ1-1,.,CASSLQGLGTEAFF,TGTGCCAGCAGCTTACAGGGGCTGGGCACTGAAGCTTTCTTT
TRBV7-3,.,15,TRBJ2-5,TRBD2,CASSFTSGGRETQYF,TGTGCCAGCAGCTTTACTAGCGGGGGAAGAGAGACCCAGTACTTC
TRBV19,once,15,TRBJ1-1,.,CASSIAISANTEAFF,TGTGCCAGTAGTATAGCCATATCAGCGAACACTGAAGCTTTCTTT
TRBV6-5,few,14,TRBJ1-1,.,CASSNEGMNTEAFF,TGTGCCAGCAGCAACGAGGGCATGAACACTGAAGCTTTCTTT
TRBV19,.,13,TRBJ2-5,.,CASSLWQAETQYF,TGTGCCAGTAGTCTGTGGCAGGCGGAGACCCAGTACTTC
TRBV30,.,12,TRBJ2-3,.,CAWSVISDTQYF,TGTGCCTGGAGTGTAATCTCCGATACGCAGTATTTT
TRBV2,large,14,TRBJ1-2,.,CASSESSAYYGYTF,TGTGCCAGCAGTGAATCATCAGCTTACTATGGCTACACCTTC
TRBV4-3,.,14,TRBJ2-7,TRBD1,CASSGGTGAYEQYF,TGCGCCAGCAGCGGGGGGACAGGGGCCTACGAGCAGTACTTC
TRBV19,.,13,TRBJ1-5,.,CATKLQGNQPQHF,TGTGCCACCAAGCTACAGGGTAATCAGCCCCAGCATTTT
TRBV5-1,.,17,TRBJ2-2,.,CASSQITGPRGPGELFF,TGCGCCAGCAGCCAAATTACGGGCCCGAGGGGTCCCGGGGAGCTGTTTTTT
TRBV29-1,.,13,TRBJ1-2,.,CSVDKIGVYGYTF,TGCAGCGTTGATAAGATCGGGGTCTATGGCTACACCTTC
TRBV5-1,.,16,TRBJ1-2,.,CASSSSGTTTSYGYTF,TGCGCCAGCAGCTCCTCGGGGACAACTACAAGCTATGGCTACACCTTC
TRBV6-5,.,14,TRBJ2-1,TRBD1,CATGQGRLYNEQFF,TGTGCCACCGGACAGGGGAGACTGTACAATGAGCAGTTCTTC
TRBV6-4,.,16,TRBJ2-3,.,CASSDGPGAGTDTQYF,TGTGCCAGCAGTGACGGTCCGGGGGCGGGCACAGATACGCAGTATTTT
TRBV6-5,.,13,TRBJ2-3,.,CASRSQGADTQYF,TGTGCCAGCAGGTCCCAGGGAGCAGATACGCAGTATTTT
TRBV6-1,.,14,TRBJ2-4,.,CASSEAGGPNIQYF,TGTGCCAGCAGTGAAGCGGGGGGGCCAAACATTCAGTACTTC
TRBV10-3,medium-sized,12,TRBJ2-3,.,CASEGDSDTQYF,TGTGCCAGCGAAGGTGATTCAGATACGCAGTATTTT
TRBV9,.,17,TRBJ2-2,TRBD2,CASSRSGVLARAGELFF,TGTGCCAGCAGCAGGAGTGGTGTACTAGCGAGGGCCGGGGAGCTGTTTTTT
TRBV7-6,.,14,TRBJ1-1,.,CASSPDGRATEAFF,TGTGCCAGCAGTCCGGACGGCAGAGCCACTGAAGCTTTCTTT
TRBV29-1,.,11,TRBJ2-7,.,CSVEELGEQYF,TGCAGCGTTGAAGAACTCGGCGAGCAGTACTTC
TRBV6-5,.,15,TRBJ1-1,.,CASSLPWDDNTEAFF,TGTGCCAGCAGTCTACCGTGGGACGATAACACTGAAGCTTTCTTT
TRBV12-5,.,14,TRBJ1-2,.,CASGIQGLNYGYTF,TGTGCTAGTGGGATTCAGGGACTTAACTATGGCTACACCTTC
TRBV7-9,.,15,TRBJ2-7,.,CASSPDGVGDYEQYF,TGTGCCAGCAGCCCGGACGGAGTTGGCGACTACGAGCAGTACTTC
TRBV7-9,.,15,TRBJ1-1,TRBD1,CASSATTGENTEAFF,TGTGCCAGCAGCGCGACGACAGGGGAGAACACTGAAGCTTTCTTT
TRBV6-5,.,14,TRBJ1-1,.,CASSYRRLGAEAFF,TGTGCCAGCAGTTACAGAAGGTTAGGCGCTGAAGCTTTCTTT